The entry that follows covers one TCR beta chain sequence. No cognate antigen has been identified for it. It has no much larger one-base neighbor in the sample; base qualities were not kept. This entry is derived from a study of CD8+CD57+ T cells in acquired aplastic anemia (dated by TCRdb to about 2018). Regarding the research as a whole: Extracted DNA from sorted CD4+ and CD8+ cells averaged 3.2 ug, ranging from 0.2 to 27.4 ug. For healthy donor samples, the average read count was about 9.9 million for CD4+ cells and around 12 million for CD8+ cells. Broad study findings and their caveats: Between patients and healthy controls, no significant difference in CD8+ Simpson's diversity was found (P=0.060). Twenty-nine CD8+ CDR3 sequences were shared between patients and controls but appeared highly expressed in patients and within their immunodominant clones.

The V and J ends are trimmed by 4 bases and 0 bases, leaving 16 bases between them. For CDR1 and CDR2, the germline V gene (reference sequence) lists SGHNT and YYREEE. The CDR3, cysteine through phenylalanine, is 16 amino acids long. Only the CDR3 DNA stays, 48 bases, in frame from base 1. Profiling of TCR beta VDJ combinations and CDR3 sequences used genomic DNA as the template. An Illumina HiSeq 2000 was used for TCR repertoire sequencing. From the authors' description of their analysis: Repertoires were assessed using TRBV/TRBJ rearrangement plots, CDR3 size and DJ length profiles, and Simpson's diversity index. The immunodominant clone was defined as the most abundant DNA sequence in deep sequencing data. CDR3 amino acid sequences were checked for sharing across subjects and were also compared against the VDJdb database and published repertoires. TCRdb handled the public reads itself, with Q25 trimming in fastp and clone calling in MiXCR, and kept productive beta chains. CDR3 protein sequences are deduplicated, and each keeps its most common genes and DNA. In this record, the V and J calls reflect TCRdb's handling and not the investigators' own analysis. The sample table records around 200,000 distinct CDR3 sequences; 61% of these occur just once. Around 32% of the sample comes from the top ten.

In the study, sorted CD4+ and CD8+ blood T cells from patients with severe aplastic anemia and from healthy subjects underwent deep sequencing of TCR repertoires. Ficoll-Paque density gradient centrifugation was used to isolate peripheral blood mononuclear cells. Before DNA extraction, CD4+ and CD8+ T cells were sorted with FACS or magnetic beads. This receptor was obtained from a human donor in good health. The sample taken for sequencing was sorted CD4+, CD8+, or CD8+CD57+ T cells (not recorded which) from PBMCs. The rearrangement combines TRBV5-4 with TRBJ1-1; no D gene can be assigned with confidence. The nucleotide sequence reads as follows: TGTGCCAGCAGCGAGTCCGCTGGGAAACTGAACACTGAAGCTTTCTTT. This is translated as CASSESAGKLNTEAFF.